This T cell receptor (beta chain) was recorded in a study of identical twins. V dropped 6 bases and J dropped 3 bases, with 10 bases sitting between them. Germline CDR1 and CDR2: SQVTM and ANQGSEA. The CDR3 sequence is 12 residues long. Carrying unique molecular identifiers, the cDNA also gained a universal primer site through template switching. In TCRdb, the 5' RACE reads were re-called with MiXCR into one record per CDR3 protein. The sample includes some 500,000 distinct CDR3 sequences, roughly 9.5% of them seen just once. This clonotype was counted between two and nine times. These same data were also listed under a study on yellow fever vaccine responses in identical twins.

J is TRBJ2-3 and V is TRBV29-1; D call uncertain. This TCR derives from a woman aged 18-29 years in good health. The sample consisted of PBMCs. The CDR3 nucleotides are TGCAGCGTAAAGGAATCGACAGATACGCAGTATTTT. This sequence encodes CSVKESTDTQYF.